This T cell receptor (beta chain) originates from a study of beta chain features in type 1 diabetes. Every isolated RNA sample was fully reverse transcribed, so sequencing captured expressed TCRB transcripts. Clones were sequenced by immunoSEQ multiplex PCR, and TCRdb holds only the in-frame ones, with some missing. In the table there are about 360,000 clones, over 9.5% of which are singletons. This clone was seen only a few times. Every sorted population was more than 95% pure. This CDR3 has 14 residues. V was cut by 7 bases and J by 2 bases, with 12 bases left in between. The V gene's germline CDR1 is SGHRS and CDR2 YFSETQ.

The receptor was isolated from a man younger than 35 in good health. The chain employs TRBV5-1 and TRBJ2-2; a weak D match, TRBD1 (6 bases). The material sequenced was naive CD4+ T cells from blood. As DNA, the CDR3 is TGCGCCAGCCGCCGACAGGACAACACCGGGGAGCTGTTTTTT. It encodes CASRRQDNTGELFF.